This TCR beta chain was identified during a study of blood T cell repertoires in COVID-19. V was cut by 7 bases and J by 2 bases, with 8 bases left in between. Germline V lookup: CDR1 SQVTM, CDR2 ANQGSEA. This CDR3 comprises 11 residues. The table came from immunoSEQ multiplex PCR; TCRdb's copy has only in-frame clones and leaves some out. The sample holds more than 300,000 clones; 90% to 95% are singletons and the top ten take 3.9%. The study recruited exposed participants who had met a COVID-19 case within 2 weeks before entry. The clonotype was recovered from a woman younger than 45 who had been exposed to COVID-19. V and J are TRBV29-1 and TRBJ1-1, with no clear D. Sequences were obtained from PBMCs or T cells enriched from blood (not recorded which). The CDR3 protein is CSALINTEAFF. The CDR3 region has the DNA TGCAGCGCCCTAATCAACACTGAAGCTTTCTTT.